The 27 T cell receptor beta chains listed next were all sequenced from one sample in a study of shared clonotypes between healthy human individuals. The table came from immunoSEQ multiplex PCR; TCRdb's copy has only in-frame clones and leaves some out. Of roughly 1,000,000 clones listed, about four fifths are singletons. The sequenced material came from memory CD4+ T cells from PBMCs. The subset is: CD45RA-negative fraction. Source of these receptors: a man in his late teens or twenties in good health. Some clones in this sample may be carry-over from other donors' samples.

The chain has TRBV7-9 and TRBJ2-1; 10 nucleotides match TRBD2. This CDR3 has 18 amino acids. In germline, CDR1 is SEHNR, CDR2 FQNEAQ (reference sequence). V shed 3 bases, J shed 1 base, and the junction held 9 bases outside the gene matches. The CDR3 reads CASSFSAGGPRSYNEQFF. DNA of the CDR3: TGTGCCAGCAGCTTCTCAGCGGGAGGGCCTAGGTCCTACAATGAGCAGTTCTTC.

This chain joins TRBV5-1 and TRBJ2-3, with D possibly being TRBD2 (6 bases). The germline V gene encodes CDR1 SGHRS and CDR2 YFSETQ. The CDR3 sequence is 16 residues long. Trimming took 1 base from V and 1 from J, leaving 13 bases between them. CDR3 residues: CASSLMAGLGTDTQYF. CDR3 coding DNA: TGCGCCAGCAGCTTGATGGCGGGATTAGGCACAGATACGCAGTATTTT.

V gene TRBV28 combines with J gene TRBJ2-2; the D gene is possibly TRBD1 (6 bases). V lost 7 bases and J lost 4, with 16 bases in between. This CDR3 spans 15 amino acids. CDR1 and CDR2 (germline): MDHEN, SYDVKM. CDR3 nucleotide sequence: TGTGCCAGCACCTTTTTCCGGACAGTCACCGGGGAGCTGTTTTTT. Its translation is CASTFFRTVTGELFF.

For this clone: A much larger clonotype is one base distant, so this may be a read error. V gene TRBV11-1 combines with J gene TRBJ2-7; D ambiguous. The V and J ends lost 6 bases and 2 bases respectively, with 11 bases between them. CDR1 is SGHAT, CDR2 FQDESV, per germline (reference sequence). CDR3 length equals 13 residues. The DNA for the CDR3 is TGTGCCAGCAGTTTCGGTGGTCCCTACGAGCAGTACTTC. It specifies CASSFGGPYEQYF.

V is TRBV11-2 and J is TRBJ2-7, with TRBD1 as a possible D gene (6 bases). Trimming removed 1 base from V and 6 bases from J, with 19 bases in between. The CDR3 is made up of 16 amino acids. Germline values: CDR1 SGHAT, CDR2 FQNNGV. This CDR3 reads CASSLVGQSLRAEQYF. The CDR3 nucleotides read TGTGCCAGCAGCTTAGTAGGACAGAGCCTTCGGGCCGAGCAGTACTTC.

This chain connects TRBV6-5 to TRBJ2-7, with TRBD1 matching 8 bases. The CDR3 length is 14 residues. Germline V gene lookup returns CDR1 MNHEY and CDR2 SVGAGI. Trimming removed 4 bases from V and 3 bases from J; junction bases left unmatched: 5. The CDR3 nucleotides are TGTGCCAGCAGTTTACACGGACAGGGCTACGAGCAGTACTTC. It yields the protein CASSLHGQGYEQYF.

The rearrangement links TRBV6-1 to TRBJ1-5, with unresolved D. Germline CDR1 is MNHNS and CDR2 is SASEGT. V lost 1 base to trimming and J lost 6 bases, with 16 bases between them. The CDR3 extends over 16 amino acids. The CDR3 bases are TGTGCCAGCAGTGAAGTCGGAACATTTGGGGTTCAGCCCCAGCATTTT. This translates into CASSEVGTFGVQPQHF.

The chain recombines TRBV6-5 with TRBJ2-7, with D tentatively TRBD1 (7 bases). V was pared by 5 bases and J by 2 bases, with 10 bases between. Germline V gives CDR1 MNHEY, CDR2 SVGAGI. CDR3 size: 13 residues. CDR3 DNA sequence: TGTGCCAGCAGTGCGGGACAGACCTACGAGCAGTACTTC. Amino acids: CASSAGQTYEQYF.

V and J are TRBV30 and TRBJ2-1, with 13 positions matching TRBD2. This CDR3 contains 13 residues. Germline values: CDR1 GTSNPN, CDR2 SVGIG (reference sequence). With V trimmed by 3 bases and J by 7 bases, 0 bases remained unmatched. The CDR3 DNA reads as TGTGCCTGGAGACTAGCGGGAGGGAATGAGCAGTTCTTC. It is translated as CAWRLAGGNEQFF.

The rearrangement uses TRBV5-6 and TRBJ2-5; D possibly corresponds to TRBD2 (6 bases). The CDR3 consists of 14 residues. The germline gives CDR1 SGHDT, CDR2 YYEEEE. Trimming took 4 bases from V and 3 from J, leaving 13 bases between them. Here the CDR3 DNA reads TGTGCCAGCAGCGGGGACTTCAGGGAAGAGACCCAGTACTTC. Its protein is CASSGDFREETQYF. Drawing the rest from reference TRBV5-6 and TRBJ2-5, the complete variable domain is DAGVTQSPTHLIKTRGQQVTLRCSPKSGHDTVSWYQQALGQGPQFIFQYYEEEERQRGNFPDRFSGHQFPNYSSELNVNALLLGDSALYLCASSGDFREETQYFGPGTRLLVL.

Here the CDR3 reads CASSPGLGVQYF. CDR3 in DNA: TGCGCCAGCAGCCCCGGACTAGGGGTGCAGTATTTT. The chain has TRBV5-1 and TRBJ2-3, with 7 bases identical to TRBD2. V lost 4 bases and J lost 11; bases outside the gene matches: 7. Germline-derived CDR1 and CDR2 are SGHRS and YFSETQ. The CDR3 has 12 amino acids. Complete variable domain (other parts from reference TRBV5-1 and TRBJ2-3): KAGVTQTPRYLIKTRGQQVTLSCSPISGHRSVSWYQQTPGQGLQFLFEYFSETQRNKGNFPGRFSGRQFSNSRSEMNVSTLELGDSALYLCASSPGLGVQYFGPGTRLTVL.

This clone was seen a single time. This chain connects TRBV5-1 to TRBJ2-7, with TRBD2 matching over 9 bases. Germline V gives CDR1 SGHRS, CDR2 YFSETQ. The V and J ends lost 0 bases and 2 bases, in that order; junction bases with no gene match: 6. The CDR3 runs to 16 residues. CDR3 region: CASSLEASGATYEQYF. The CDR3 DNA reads TGCGCCAGCAGCTTGGAGGCTAGCGGGGCAACCTACGAGCAGTACTTC.

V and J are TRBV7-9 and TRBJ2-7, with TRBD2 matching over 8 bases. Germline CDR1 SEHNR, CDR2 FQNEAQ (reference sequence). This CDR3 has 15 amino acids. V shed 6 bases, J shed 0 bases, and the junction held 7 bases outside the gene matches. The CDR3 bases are TGTGCCAGCAGTCCAATCAGCGGGAGCTCCTACGAGCAGTACTTC. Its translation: CASSPISGSSYEQYF.

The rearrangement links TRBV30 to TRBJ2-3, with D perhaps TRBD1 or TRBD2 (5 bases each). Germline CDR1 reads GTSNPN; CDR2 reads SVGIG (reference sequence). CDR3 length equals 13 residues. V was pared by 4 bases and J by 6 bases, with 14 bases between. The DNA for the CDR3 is TGTGCCTGGACCTCAGGGTCGGGGGATACGCAGTATTTT. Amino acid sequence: CAWTSGSGDTQYF.

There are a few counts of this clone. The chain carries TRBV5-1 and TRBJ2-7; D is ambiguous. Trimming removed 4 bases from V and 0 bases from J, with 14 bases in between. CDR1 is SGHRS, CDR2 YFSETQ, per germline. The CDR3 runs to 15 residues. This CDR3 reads CASSLRRQHSYEQYF. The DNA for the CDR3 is TGCGCCAGCAGCCTGAGGCGGCAACACTCCTACGAGCAGTACTTC.

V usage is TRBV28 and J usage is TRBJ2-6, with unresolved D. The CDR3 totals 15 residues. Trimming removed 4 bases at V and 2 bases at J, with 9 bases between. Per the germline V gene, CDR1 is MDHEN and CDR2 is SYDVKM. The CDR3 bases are TGTGCCAGCAGTTCCCAGCGCGCTGGGGCCAACGTCCTGACTTTC. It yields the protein CASSSQRAGANVLTF.

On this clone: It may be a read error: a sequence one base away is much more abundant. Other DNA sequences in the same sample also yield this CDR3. CDR3 coding DNA: TGTGCCAGCAGCGAACAAGAGACCCAGTACTTC. Translation: CASSEQETQYF. The rearrangement links TRBV2 to TRBJ2-5, with D hard to call. The germline V and J ends were trimmed by 6 bases and 2 bases, with 4 bases remaining between them. Germline loops: CDR1 SNHLY, CDR2 FYNNEI. The CDR3 spans 11 residues.

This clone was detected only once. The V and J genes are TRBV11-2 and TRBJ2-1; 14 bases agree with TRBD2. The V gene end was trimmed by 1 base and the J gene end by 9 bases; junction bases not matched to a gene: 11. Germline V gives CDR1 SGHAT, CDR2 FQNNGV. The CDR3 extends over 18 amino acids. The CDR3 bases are TGTGCCAGCAGCTTAGTCCCGGGACTAGCGGGAGTATACGGTGAGCAGTTCTTC. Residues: CASSLVPGLAGVYGEQFF.

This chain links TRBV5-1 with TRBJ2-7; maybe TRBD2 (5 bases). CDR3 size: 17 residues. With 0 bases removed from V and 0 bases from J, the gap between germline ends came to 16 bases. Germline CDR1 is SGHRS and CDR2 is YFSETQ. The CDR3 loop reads CASSLAVAWASSYEQYF. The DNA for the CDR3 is TGCGCCAGCAGCTTGGCGGTAGCGTGGGCCTCCTCCTACGAGCAGTACTTC.

The CDR3 region is CASSDQGADTEAFF. CDR3 in DNA: TGTGCCAGCAGCGACCAAGGGGCTGACACTGAAGCTTTCTTT. This chain joins TRBV6-5 and TRBJ1-1; D possibly corresponds to TRBD1 (5 bases). CDR3 length: 14 residues. Per the germline V gene, CDR1 is MNHEY and CDR2 is SVGAGI. V shed 6 bases and J shed 3 bases, with 14 bases lying between them.

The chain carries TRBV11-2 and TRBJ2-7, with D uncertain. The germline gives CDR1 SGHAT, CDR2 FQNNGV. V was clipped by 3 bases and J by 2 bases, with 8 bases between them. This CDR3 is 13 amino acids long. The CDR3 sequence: CASSFGFTYEQYF. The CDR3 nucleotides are TGTGCCAGCAGCTTTGGCTTTACCTACGAGCAGTACTTC.

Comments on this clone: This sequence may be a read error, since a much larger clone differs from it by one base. The CDR3 spells CASSLALAGTDTQYF. In nucleotides, the CDR3 is TGCGCCAGCAGCTTGGCCCTAGCGGGGACAGATACGCAGTATTTT. The V gene is TRBV5-1, the J gene TRBJ2-3, with 9 bases lining up with TRBD2. Trimming removed 0 bases from V and 3 bases from J; junction bases left unmatched: 2. Per the germline V gene, CDR1 is SGHRS and CDR2 is YFSETQ. The CDR3 has 15 residues.

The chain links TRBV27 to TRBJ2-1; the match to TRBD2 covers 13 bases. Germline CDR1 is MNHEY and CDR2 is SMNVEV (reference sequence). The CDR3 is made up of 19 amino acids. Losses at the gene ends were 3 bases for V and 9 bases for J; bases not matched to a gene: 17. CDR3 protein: CASSFGLAGVGPKDGEQFF. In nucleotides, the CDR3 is TGTGCCAGCAGTTTCGGACTAGCGGGAGTGGGCCCCAAAGACGGTGAGCAGTTCTTC.

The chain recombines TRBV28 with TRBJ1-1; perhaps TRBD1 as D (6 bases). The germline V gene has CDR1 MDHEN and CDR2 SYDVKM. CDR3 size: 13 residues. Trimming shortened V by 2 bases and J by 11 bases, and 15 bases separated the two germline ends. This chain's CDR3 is CASSLIRGAAAFF. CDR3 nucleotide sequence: TGTGCCAGCAGTTTAATTCGGGGGGCGGCTGCTTTCTTT.

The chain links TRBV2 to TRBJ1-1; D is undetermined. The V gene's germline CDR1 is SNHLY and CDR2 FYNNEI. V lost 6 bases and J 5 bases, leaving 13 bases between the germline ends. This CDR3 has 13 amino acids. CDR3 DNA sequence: TGTGCCAGCAGGCCGGAGGTGGGAACTGAAGCTTTCTTT. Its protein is CASRPEVGTEAFF.

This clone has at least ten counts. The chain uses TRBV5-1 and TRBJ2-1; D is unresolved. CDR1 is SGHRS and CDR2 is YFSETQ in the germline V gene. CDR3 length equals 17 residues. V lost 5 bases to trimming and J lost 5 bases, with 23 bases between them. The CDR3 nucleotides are TGCGCCAGCAGTTTACTATTGGGCAGCCTTGGGGACAATGAGCAGTTCTTC. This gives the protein CASSLLLGSLGDNEQFF.

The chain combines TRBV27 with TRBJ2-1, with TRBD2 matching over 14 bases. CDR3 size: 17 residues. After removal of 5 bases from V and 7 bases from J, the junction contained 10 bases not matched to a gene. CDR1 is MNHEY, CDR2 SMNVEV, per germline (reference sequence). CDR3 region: CASSLRPGLAGENEQFF. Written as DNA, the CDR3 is TGTGCCAGCAGTCTCCGACCGGGACTAGCGGGAGAGAATGAGCAGTTCTTC.